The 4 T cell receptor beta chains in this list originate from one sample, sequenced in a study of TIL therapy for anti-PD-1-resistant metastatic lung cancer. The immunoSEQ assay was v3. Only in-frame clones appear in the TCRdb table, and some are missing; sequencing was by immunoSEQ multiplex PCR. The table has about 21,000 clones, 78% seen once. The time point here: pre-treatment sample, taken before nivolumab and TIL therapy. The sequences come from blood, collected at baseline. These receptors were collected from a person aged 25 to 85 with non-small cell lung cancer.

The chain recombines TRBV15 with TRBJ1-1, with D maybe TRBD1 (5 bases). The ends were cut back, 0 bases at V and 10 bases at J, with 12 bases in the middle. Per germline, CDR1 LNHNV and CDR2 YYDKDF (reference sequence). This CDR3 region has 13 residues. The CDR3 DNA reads TGTGCCACCAGCAGAGACCGGGACCAGCGAGCTTTCTTT. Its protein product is CATSRDRDQRAFF. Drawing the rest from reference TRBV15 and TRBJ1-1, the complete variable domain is DAMVIQNPRYQVTQFGKPVTLSCSQTLNHNVMYWYQQKSSQAPKLLFHYYDKDFNNEADTPDNFQSRRPNTSFCFLDIRSPGLGDTAMYLCATSRDRDQRAFFGQGTRLTVV.

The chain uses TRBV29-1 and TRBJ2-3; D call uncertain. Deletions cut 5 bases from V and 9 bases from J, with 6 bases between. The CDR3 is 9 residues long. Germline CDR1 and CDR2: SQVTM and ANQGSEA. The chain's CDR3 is CSVHGTQYF. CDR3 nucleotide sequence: TGCAGCGTTCATGGCACGCAGTATTTT.

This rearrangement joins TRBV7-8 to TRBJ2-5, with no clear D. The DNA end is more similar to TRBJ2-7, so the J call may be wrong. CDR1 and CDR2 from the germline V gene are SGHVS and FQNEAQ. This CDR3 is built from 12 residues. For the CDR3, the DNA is TGTGCCAGCAGCTTAGATCTCTACGAGCAGTACTTC. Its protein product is CASSLDLYEQYF.

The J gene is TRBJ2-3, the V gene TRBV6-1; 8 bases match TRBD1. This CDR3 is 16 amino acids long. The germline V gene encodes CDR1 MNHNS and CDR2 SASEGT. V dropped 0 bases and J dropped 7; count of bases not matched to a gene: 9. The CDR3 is CASSEARQGAWYTQYF. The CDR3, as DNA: TGTGCCAGCAGTGAAGCGCGGCAGGGGGCATGGTATACGCAGTATTTT.